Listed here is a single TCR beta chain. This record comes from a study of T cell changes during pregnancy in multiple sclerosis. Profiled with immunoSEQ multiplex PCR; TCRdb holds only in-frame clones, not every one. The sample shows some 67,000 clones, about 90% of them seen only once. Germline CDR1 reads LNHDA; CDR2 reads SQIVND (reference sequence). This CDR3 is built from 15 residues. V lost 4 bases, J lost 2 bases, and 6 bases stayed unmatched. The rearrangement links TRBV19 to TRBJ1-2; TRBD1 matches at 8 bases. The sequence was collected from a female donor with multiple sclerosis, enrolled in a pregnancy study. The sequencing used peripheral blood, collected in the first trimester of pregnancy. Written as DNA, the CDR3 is TGTGCCAGTAGTAGACGACAGGGGCCCAACTATGGCTACACCTTC. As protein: CASSRRQGPNYGYTF.